The 30 T cell receptor beta chains below come from one sample, sequenced in a study of identical twins. From the 5' RACE reads, TCRdb called clonotypes with MiXCR, one entry per CDR3 protein. The repertoire holds 700,000 or so distinct CDR3 sequences, with 21% as singletons. These records were also assigned to another study, of T cells expressing NK-cell markers.

The sample taken for sequencing was PBMCs. Receptors were obtained from a woman in her late teens or twenties in good health.

A few counts support this clonotype. The chain joins TRBV7-9 to TRBJ1-2; D ambiguous. Germline V CDR1 and CDR2: SEHNR, FQNEAQ (reference sequence). Trimming left V 7 bases short and J 6 bases short, with 18 bases between. This CDR3 contains 14 residues. CDR3 in amino acids: CASTEGTWSHGYTF. CDR3 nucleotide sequence: TGTGCCAGCACCGAGGGCACCTGGTCACATGGCTACACCTTC.

This clonotype was counted at least ten times. The rearrangement uses TRBV5-6 and TRBJ2-1; 7 bases fit TRBD2. The CDR3 has 14 amino acids. The germline CDR1 and CDR2 sequences are SGHDT and YYEEEE. J gave up 4 bases and V 4 bases, and 5 bases lay outside the gene matches. The DNA of the CDR3 is TGTGCCAGCAGCCCGCCGGGAGGTTACAATGAGCAGTTCTTC. It codes for CASSPPGGYNEQFF.

This clonotype occurred many times. This sequence joins TRBV6-5 and TRBJ1-2, with a possible D match to TRBD1 (5 bases). The CDR3 spans 13 residues. V was trimmed by 4 bases and J by 2 bases, leaving 8 bases between them. Germline loops: CDR1 MNHEY, CDR2 SVGAGI. The DNA for the CDR3 is TGTGCCAGCAGTTCCGGGACCAACTATGGCTACACCTTC. It is translated as CASSSGTNYGYTF.

The V gene is TRBV6-5, the J gene TRBJ2-1; D may match TRBD1 or TRBD2 (5 bases each). The CDR3 length is 15 residues. Trimming stripped 2 bases from V and 7 bases from J, with 15 bases between. Germline lookup yields CDR1 MNHEY and CDR2 SVGAGI. The CDR3 loop reads CASSYPGARGNEQFF. CDR3 coding DNA: TGTGCCAGCAGTTACCCCGGGGCAAGAGGGAATGAGCAGTTCTTC.

CDR3 in DNA: TGCGCCAGCAGCCAAGAAAGGCGGGGGGGCCGGTACGAGCAGTACTTC. It specifies CASSQERRGGRYEQYF. V is TRBV4-1 and J is TRBJ2-7, with 9 bases aligning to TRBD2. CDR1 and CDR2 (germline): MGHRA, YSYEKL. The CDR3 has 16 amino acids. V was pared by 0 bases and J by 4 bases, with 7 bases of the junction left unmatched.

The rearrangement joins TRBV5-1 to TRBJ1-3, with D possibly TRBD1 on 6 matching bases. The germline V gene has CDR1 SGHRS and CDR2 YFSETQ. This CDR3 spans 14 amino acids. The V gene lost 4 bases and the J gene lost 3 bases, with 11 bases spanning the gap. This chain's CDR3 is CASSPQGIGNTIYF. CDR3 DNA sequence: TGCGCCAGCAGCCCGCAGGGGATTGGAAACACCATATATTTT.

The sample holds a few counts of this clonotype. The gene calls are TRBV18 and TRBJ2-1; no clear D. The CDR3 sequence is 14 residues long. The V gene lost 5 bases and the J gene lost 2 bases, with 10 bases spanning the gap. CDR1 and CDR2 from the germline V gene are KGHSH and LQKENI. CDR3 amino acids: CASSTDPAYNEQFF. The CDR3 nucleotides read TGTGCCAGCTCAACAGACCCAGCCTACAATGAGCAGTTCTTC.

The chain joins TRBV7-2 to TRBJ1-1; TRBD1 aligns across 7 bases. Germline V gene sequence: CDR1 SGHTA, CDR2 FQGNSA. This CDR3 has 14 residues. Trimming took 9 bases from V and 4 from J; bases not matched to a gene: 11. The CDR3 nucleotides read TGTGCCAGTGTGACAGGGATCTTCGGCACTGAAGCTTTCTTT. Its protein is CASVTGIFGTEAFF.

This clonotype was seen more than once but under ten times. The chain carries TRBV15 and TRBJ2-6, with D maybe TRBD1 (6 bases). CDR1 is LNHNV, CDR2 YYDKDF, per germline (reference sequence). The CDR3 consists of 15 residues. With 3 bases removed from V and 2 bases from J, the gap between germline ends came to 8 bases. CDR3 sequence reads: CATSSQGTGANVLTF. The CDR3 DNA follows: TGTGCCACCAGCAGTCAGGGGACTGGGGCCAACGTCCTGACTTTC. Variable domain in full (rest from reference TRBV15 and TRBJ2-6): DAMVIQNPRYQVTQFGKPVTLSCSQTLNHNVMYWYQQKSSQAPKLLFHYYDKDFNNEADTPDNFQSRRPNTSFCFLDIRSPGLGDTAMYLCATSSQGTGANVLTFGAGSRLTVL.

The V and J genes are TRBV20-1 and TRBJ2-1; 16 nucleotides match TRBD2. The length of the CDR3 is 19 residues. The trim removed 1 base at V and 3 bases at J, leaving 9 bases unmatched. The germline V gene encodes CDR1 DFQATT and CDR2 SNEGSKA (reference sequence). In DNA form, the CDR3 reads TGCAGTGCTAGAGCCGCCGGGACTAGCGGGAGGGCCTTCTACAATGAGCAGTTCTTC. It translates to CSARAAGTSGRAFYNEQFF.

This chain joins TRBV6-1 and TRBJ2-5; no definite D call. With 2 bases removed from V and 5 bases from J, the gap between germline ends came to 15 bases. This CDR3 comprises 15 residues. Germline loops: CDR1 MNHNS, CDR2 SASEGT. The CDR3 spells CASSESLGLWETQYF. The CDR3 DNA reads TGTGCCAGCAGTGAAAGTCTGGGGTTATGGGAGACCCAGTACTTC.

DNA of the CDR3: TGCGCCAGCAGCCAAGATTTCGAGGGGAATGAGCAGTTCTTC. Its translation: CASSQDFEGNEQFF. This rearrangement joins TRBV4-3 to TRBJ2-1, with D perhaps assigned TRBD1 or TRBD2 (5 bases each). The CDR3 spans 14 residues. From germline, CDR1 is LGHNA and CDR2 YSLEER. Trimming took 0 bases from V and 7 from J, leaving 10 bases between them.

The rearrangement joins TRBV12-3 or TRBV12-4 to TRBJ1-5, with 8 bases aligning to TRBD1. V gave up 2 bases and J gave up 0 bases; unmatched junction bases: 0. The CDR3 totals 15 residues. CDR3 amino acids: CASSLQGASNQPQHF. CDR3 sequence (DNA): TGTGCCAGCAGTTTACAGGGGGCTAGCAATCAGCCCCAGCATTTT.

This clonotype occurred once. The chain carries TRBV29-1 and TRBJ2-3, with D maybe TRBD2 (6 bases). Germline V gene data show CDR1 as SQVTM and CDR2 as ANQGSEA. Trimming removed 6 bases from V and 4 bases from J, with 14 bases in between. CDR3 size: 13 residues. The CDR3 region is CSVREMGADTQYF. The CDR3 coding sequence is TGCAGCGTCCGGGAGATGGGGGCAGATACGCAGTATTTT.

This clonotype was detected only a few times. The chain couples TRBV3-1 to TRBJ2-3, with D possibly being TRBD1 or TRBD2 (5 bases each). The CDR3 totals 17 residues. Trimming removed 3 bases at V and 2 bases at J, with 18 bases between. From germline, CDR1 is LGHDT and CDR2 YNNKEL (reference sequence). The CDR3 sequence: CASSHLRGGGLTDTQYF. The CDR3, as DNA: TGTGCCAGCAGCCACCTAAGGGGCGGAGGACTCACAGATACGCAGTATTTT.

The table lists this clonotype with many counts. The genes are TRBV12-3 or TRBV12-4 and TRBJ1-1; D remains ambiguous. Trimming removed 3 bases from V and 3 bases from J, with 5 bases in between. This CDR3 has 12 amino acids. The CDR3 nucleotides are TGTGCCAGCAGTTTCGGACACACTGAAGCTTTCTTT. This codes for CASSFGHTEAFF.

The rearrangement joins TRBV4-1 to TRBJ2-5; the match to TRBD1 covers 8 bases. CDR1 MGHRA and CDR2 YSYEKL come from the germline V gene. The CDR3 is 13 amino acids. V lost 1 base, J lost 7 bases, and 2 bases stayed unmatched. CDR3 loop: CASSQGGTGTQYF. CDR3 in DNA: TGCGCCAGCAGCCAAGGGGGGACAGGGACCCAGTACTTC.

The rearrangement joins TRBV12-3 or TRBV12-4 to TRBJ2-5; D call uncertain. This CDR3 comprises 13 residues. V was pared by 8 bases and J by 5 bases, with 15 bases between. The CDR3 is CASRSGSTETQYF. The CDR3 region has the DNA TGTGCCAGCCGGTCGGGCTCTACGGAGACCCAGTACTTC.

The gene calls are TRBV6-5 and TRBJ2-3, with 12 bases lining up with TRBD2. The CDR3 is made up of 16 amino acids. V dropped 4 bases and J dropped 6; count of bases not matched to a gene: 8. CDR1 is MNHEY and CDR2 is SVGAGI in the germline V gene. CDR3 in amino acids: CASSSTSGRYVDTQYF. The CDR3 DNA follows: TGTGCCAGCAGTTCGACTAGCGGGAGATACGTGGATACGCAGTATTTT.

In its sample, this clonotype was seen a few times. J is TRBJ2-3 and V is TRBV10-1, with a possible D match to TRBD2 (5 bases). The CDR3 loop spans 19 amino acids. Germline V gene sequence: CDR1 WNHNN, CDR2 SYGVQD (reference sequence). V was cut by 3 bases and J by 0 bases, with 22 bases left in between. Written as DNA, the CDR3 is TGCGCCAGCAGTGATTCCCGGACGGGGAAAAAAACTAGCACAGATACGCAGTATTTT. Protein product: CASSDSRTGKKTSTDTQYF.

This clonotype appeared many times. The V gene is TRBV28, the J gene TRBJ2-7; D is ambiguous. This CDR3 is 13 amino acids long. V was trimmed by 6 bases and J by 0 bases, leaving 9 bases between them. CDR1 and CDR2 from the germline V gene are MDHEN and SYDVKM. The CDR3 loop is CASSGQSSYEQYF. The CDR3 DNA reads TGTGCCAGCAGCGGTCAGAGCTCCTACGAGCAGTACTTC. The variable domain in full, completed from reference TRBV28 and TRBJ2-7, reads DVKVTQSSRYLVKRTGEKVFLECVQDMDHENMFWYRQDPGLGLRLIYFSYDVKMKEKGDIPEGYSVSREKKERFSLILESASTNQTSMYLCASSGQSSYEQYFGPGTRLTVT.

The chain has TRBV3-1 and TRBJ2-2; 10 bases map to TRBD2. The V segment lost 1 base and the J segment 2 bases; nucleotides outside the gene matches: 10. Per germline, CDR1 LGHDT and CDR2 YNNKEL (reference sequence). CDR3 length equals 19 residues. CDR3 residues: CASSQVWVAGGVNTGELFF. The CDR3 DNA is TGTGCCAGCAGCCAAGTTTGGGTAGCGGGAGGCGTAAACACCGGGGAGCTGTTTTTT.

This clonotype was counted between two and nine times. This rearrangement joins TRBV12-3 or TRBV12-4 to TRBJ2-1, with TRBD2 as a possible D gene (5 bases). The CDR3 totals 15 residues. Trimming took 8 bases from V and 8 from J, leaving 22 bases between them. CDR3 sequence: CASGREGIRLDEQFF. The CDR3 bases are TGTGCCAGCGGGAGAGAGGGCATCCGTCTAGATGAGCAGTTCTTC.

This clonotype was found once. The V call is TRBV12-3 or TRBV12-4, the J call TRBJ2-3; D is tentatively TRBD1 or TRBD2 (5 bases each). The CDR3 is made up of 14 amino acids. Trimming removed 7 bases from V and 0 bases from J, with 11 bases in between. For the CDR3, the DNA is TGTGCCAGCACCGGGGCTGATAGCACAGATACGCAGTATTTT. This codes for CASTGADSTDTQYF.

V gene TRBV29-1 combines with J gene TRBJ1-2, with 8 bases that match TRBD1. Per the germline V gene, CDR1 is SQVTM and CDR2 is ANQGSEA. The CDR3 sequence is 15 residues long. V trimming: 6 bases; J trimming: 4 bases; junction bases outside the gene matches: 13. The DNA for the CDR3 is TGCAGCGTGCCTAAGTCCGCCGACAGGGGCTATGGCTACACCTTC. This translates into CSVPKSADRGYGYTF.

This clonotype was counted only a few times. V gene TRBV20-1 combines with J gene TRBJ1-1; no clear D gene. Trimming removed 6 bases at V and 2 bases at J, with 13 bases between. The CDR3 is 13 amino acids. Germline values: CDR1 DFQATT, CDR2 SNEGSKA (reference sequence). CDR3 protein: CSAIGGPNTEAFF. CDR3 DNA sequence: TGCAGTGCAATCGGTGGGCCCAACACTGAAGCTTTCTTT.

This chain links TRBV11-2 with TRBJ2-7, with D tentatively TRBD1 (6 bases). Trimming removed 0 bases at V and 3 bases at J, with 15 bases between. CDR3 length: 16 amino acids. Per germline, CDR1 SGHAT and CDR2 FQNNGV. CDR3 coding DNA: TGTGCCAGCAGCTTAGATCGCGGGCAGGGGTACTACGAGCAGTACTTC. Protein: CASSLDRGQGYYEQYF.

This clonotype has at least ten counts. The genes are TRBV5-1 and TRBJ1-1; a possible D gene is TRBD1 (5 bases). This CDR3 has 12 amino acids. With 1 base removed from V and 6 bases from J, the gap between germline ends came to 7 bases. CDR1 and CDR2 (germline): SGHRS, YFSETQ. The CDR3 DNA reads as TGCGCCAGCAGCTTGAGGGGCTCTGAAGCTTTCTTT. Translating gives CASSLRGSEAFF.

This clonotype came up many times. This chain links TRBV15 with TRBJ1-1, with TRBD1 as a possible D gene (6 bases). CDR1 LNHNV and CDR2 YYDKDF come from the germline V gene (reference sequence). This CDR3 is built from 14 residues. Trimming removed 6 bases from V and 0 bases from J, with 11 bases in between. The CDR3 region is CATSQGHMNTEAFF. The CDR3 coding sequence is TGTGCCACCAGTCAGGGGCACATGAACACTGAAGCTTTCTTT.

This clonotype was counted a few times. The chain combines TRBV20-1 with TRBJ2-7; 7 nucleotides match TRBD2. The CDR3 loop spans 11 amino acids. The J segment lost 5 bases and the V segment lost 5 bases, leaving 3 bases of the junction unmatched. Germline V gene data show CDR1 as DFQATT and CDR2 as SNEGSKA (reference sequence). The CDR3 is CSAGEGNEQYF. CDR3 coding DNA: TGCAGTGCTGGGGAGGGGAACGAGCAGTACTTC.